The clone carrying this TCR beta chain has a handful of counts. Looked up from germline, CDR1 is ENHRY and CDR2 is SYGVKD. V was clipped by 0 bases and J by 2 bases, with 13 bases between them. CDR3 size: 16 residues. In the original processing: Amplification of reference gene primers was used by the study to estimate nucleated cell counts. Produced via immunoSEQ multiplex PCR; TCRdb's table is partial and in-frame only. Clonal size and the V and J genes are those of that table, whereas D and trimming came from the DNA. The table has 200,000 or so clones, 80% to 90% seen once; the top ten hold less than 11%. These data come from a study of blood T cell repertoires in COVID-19. Background on the study: Both acute and convalescent COVID-19 samples were obtained from the United States, Italy and Spain. T cells, B-cell-depleted T cells, or PBMCs supplied cDNA or gDNA.

Sample: peripheral blood. This TCR came from a woman of 80 years or more with acute or convalescent COVID-19. The chain carries TRBV10-3 and TRBJ1-2, with TRBD1 as a possible D gene (5 bases). CDR3 bases: TGTGCCATCAGTGAGTCGCCCGCACAGGTCAACTATGGCTACACCTTC. Its translation: CAISESPAQVNYGYTF.